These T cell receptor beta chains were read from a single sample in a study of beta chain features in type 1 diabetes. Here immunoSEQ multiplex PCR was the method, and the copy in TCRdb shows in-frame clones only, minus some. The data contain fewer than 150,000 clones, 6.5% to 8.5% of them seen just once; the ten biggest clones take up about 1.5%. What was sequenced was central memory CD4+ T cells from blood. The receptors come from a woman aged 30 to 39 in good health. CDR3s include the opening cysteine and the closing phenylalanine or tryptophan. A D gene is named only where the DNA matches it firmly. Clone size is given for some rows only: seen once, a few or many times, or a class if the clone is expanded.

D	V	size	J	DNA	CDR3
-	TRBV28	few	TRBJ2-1	TGTGCCAGCAGCAGAGAGGGTCGTGAGGAGTTCTTC	CASSREGREEFF
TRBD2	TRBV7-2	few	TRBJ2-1	TGTGCCAGCAGGCCCTCACTAGCGTCTTACAATGAGCAGTTCTTC	CASRPSLASYNEQFF
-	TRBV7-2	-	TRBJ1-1	TGTGCCAGCAGCTTAATCCAGAACACTGAAGCTTTCTTT	CASSLIQNTEAFF
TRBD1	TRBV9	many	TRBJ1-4	TGTGCCAGCAGCCCCAACCCACAGGGGAGTGAAAAACTGTTTTTT	CASSPNPQGSEKLFF
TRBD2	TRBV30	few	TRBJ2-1	TGTGCCTGCAATTCCGGGACTAGCGGGAGCGGGCGAAAAAATGAGCAGTTCTTC	CACNSGTSGSGRKNEQFF
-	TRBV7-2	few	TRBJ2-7	TGTGCCAGCAGCTTAGATTTCGGTAACTCCTACGAGCAGTACTTC	CASSLDFGNSYEQYF
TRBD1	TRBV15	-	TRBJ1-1	TGTGCCACCAGCAGACAGCCAGGGGACAGGATGAACACTGAAGCTTTCTTT	CATSRQPGDRMNTEAFF
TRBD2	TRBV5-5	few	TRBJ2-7	TGTGCCAGCAGCTTGGCTAGCGGGAGCCAATACGAGCAGTACTTC	CASSLASGSQYEQYF
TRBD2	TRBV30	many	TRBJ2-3	TGTGCCTGGAGTGCGGGAGGAGATACGCAGTATTTT	CAWSAGGDTQYF
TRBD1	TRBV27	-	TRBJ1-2	TGTGCCAGCAGACAACAGGGGGCTGGGGGCTATGGCTACACCTTC	CASRQQGAGGYGYTF
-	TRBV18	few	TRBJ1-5	TGTGCCAGCTCACCAGAGGCTGGGTTGTATCAGCCCCAGCATTTT	CASSPEAGLYQPQHF
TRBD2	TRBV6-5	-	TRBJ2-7	TGTGCCAGCAGTTCCGGGACTACCGCTGGGGAGCAGTACTTC	CASSSGTTAGEQYF
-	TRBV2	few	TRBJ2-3	TGTGCCAGCAGTGTAATTAGCACAGATACGCAGTATTTT	CASSVISTDTQYF
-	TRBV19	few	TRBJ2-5	TGTGCCAGTATGAGTAGTCCAGGGGCAGGGACCCAGTACTTC	CASMSSPGAGTQYF
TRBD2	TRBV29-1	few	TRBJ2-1	TGCAGCGTTAACAAGCCCGGACTAGCGGGAATTGGCGAGCAGTTCTTC	CSVNKPGLAGIGEQFF
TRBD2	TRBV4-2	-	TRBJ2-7	TGTGCCAGCAGCGATTGGACTAGGGGCTACGAGCAGTACTTC	CASSDWTRGYEQYF
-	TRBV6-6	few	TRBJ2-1	TGTGCCAGCAGTCCGCCGGGGGAGCAGTTCTTC	CASSPPGEQFF
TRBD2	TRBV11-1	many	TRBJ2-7	TGTGCCAGCAGTTCTCTAGCGGTCAACTCCTACGAGCAGTACTTC	CASSSLAVNSYEQYF
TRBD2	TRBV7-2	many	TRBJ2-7	TGTGCCAGCAGCTTAGGCCTAGCGGGAGTAACCGAGCAGTACTTC	CASSLGLAGVTEQYF
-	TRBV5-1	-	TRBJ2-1	TGCGCCAGCAGCACCGCCCCGAGCTCCTACAATGAGCAGTTCTTC	CASSTAPSSYNEQFF
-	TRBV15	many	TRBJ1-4	TGTGCCACCAGCAGAGACTCTGTTGCAACTAATGAAAAACTGTTTTTT	CATSRDSVATNEKLFF
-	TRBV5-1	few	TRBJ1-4	TGCGCCAGCAGCCTACGAACTGCCGCGGGCGAAAAACTGTTTTTT	CASSLRTAAGEKLFF
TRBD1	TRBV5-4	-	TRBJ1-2	TGTGCCAGCAGCTTAACAGGGGAATACTATGGCTACACCTTC	CASSLTGEYYGYTF
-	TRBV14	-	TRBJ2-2	TGTGCCAGCAGCCGACAGTACACCGGGGAGCTGTTTTTT	CASSRQYTGELFF
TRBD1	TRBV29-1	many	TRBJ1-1	TGCAGCGTTGGATCATTGAGACAGGGGGCCACTGAAGCTTTCTTT	CSVGSLRQGATEAFF
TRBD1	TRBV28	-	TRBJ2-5	TGTGCCAGCAGTTTAATAGGGACAGGGGTTCAAGAGACCCAGTACTTC	CASSLIGTGVQETQYF
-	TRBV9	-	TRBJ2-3	TGTGCCAGCAGCGTAGGAGTCAGGGCAAGCACAGATACGCAGTATTTT	CASSVGVRASTDTQYF
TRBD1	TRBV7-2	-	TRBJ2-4	TGTGCCAGCAGCGCCGGGACAGGGATGAACATTCAGTACTTC	CASSAGTGMNIQYF
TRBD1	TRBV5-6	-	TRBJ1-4	TGTGCCAGCAGCTTTTACGACAGGGAGGATAATGAAAAACTGTTTTTT	CASSFYDREDNEKLFF
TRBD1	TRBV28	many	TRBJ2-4	TGTGCCAGCAGCACCCCGGGACAGGGGGTCCAAAACATTCAGTACTTC	CASSTPGQGVQNIQYF
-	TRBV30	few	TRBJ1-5	TGTGCCTGGAGTTATCTCAGGGGTCAGCCCCAGCATTTT	CAWSYLRGQPQHF
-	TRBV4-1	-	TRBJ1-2	TGCGCCAGCAGCCAAGATCGGTTGGGAGGTTTTTACACCTTC	CASSQDRLGGFYTF
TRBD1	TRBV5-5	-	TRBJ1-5	TGTGCCAGCAGCCCGGGACAGATTAGCAATCAGCCCCAGCATTTT	CASSPGQISNQPQHF
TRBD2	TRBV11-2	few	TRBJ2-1	TGTGCCAGCAGCTCCCTCCCGCCGGGACTAGCGGACAATGAGCAGTTCTTC	CASSSLPPGLADNEQFF
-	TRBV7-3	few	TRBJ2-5	TGTGCCAGCAGTCTTTCCTCTTTGAGTGGAGAGACCCAGTACTTC	CASSLSSLSGETQYF
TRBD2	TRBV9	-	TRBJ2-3	TGTGCCAGCAGCGTTGTAGCAGCGGGAGGGGCAGATACGCAGTATTTT	CASSVVAAGGADTQYF
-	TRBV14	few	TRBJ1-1	TGTGCCAGCAGCCAAGATATCTCTGATCTCGGAGCTTTCTTT	CASSQDISDLGAFF
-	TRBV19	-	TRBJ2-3	TGTGCCAGTAGTGTCGACAGGAACACAGATACGCAGTATTTT	CASSVDRNTDTQYF
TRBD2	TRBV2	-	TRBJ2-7	TGTGCCAGCATACGGGGGACTAGCGGACTATCCTACGAGCAGTACTTC	CASIRGTSGLSYEQYF
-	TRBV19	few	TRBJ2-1	TGTGCCAGTAGTCCCCGGAGGGACGAACTGGCGGGACGACAGTTCTTC	CASSPRRDELAGRQFF
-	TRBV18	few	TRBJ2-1	TGTGCCAGCTCACCACCAGGCGAGGTCGGGGGTCCGCAGTTCTTC	CASSPPGEVGGPQFF
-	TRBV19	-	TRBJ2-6	TGTGCCAGTAGTCCTGGTGGGCGTGCCGGGGCCAACGTCCTGACTTTC	CASSPGGRAGANVLTF
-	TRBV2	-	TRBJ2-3	TGTGCCAGCTACCTTCTAGCGGATACGCAGTATTTT	CASYLLADTQYF
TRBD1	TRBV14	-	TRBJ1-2	TGTGCCAGCAGCCGTGGACAGGGATTTAACTATGGCTACACCTTC	CASSRGQGFNYGYTF
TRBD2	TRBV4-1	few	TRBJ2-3	TGCGCCAGCAGCTCATTCAAGTTAGCGGGAATAGGAGATACGCAGTATTTT	CASSSFKLAGIGDTQYF
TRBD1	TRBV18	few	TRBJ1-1	TGTGCCAGCTCACCAGGACAGGGGGAAGCTTTCTTT	CASSPGQGEAFF
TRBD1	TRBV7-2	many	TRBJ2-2	TGTGCCAGCAGCTTACAGGGGGCCGGCGGGGAGCTGTTTTTT	CASSLQGAGGELFF
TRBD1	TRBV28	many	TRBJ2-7	TGTGCCAGCAGTCCGACAGGGAGTTCCGCCTACGAGCAGTACTTC	CASSPTGSSAYEQYF
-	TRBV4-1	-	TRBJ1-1	TGCGCCAGCAGCCAAGGGAGCGGGGGGAACACTGAAGCTTTCTTT	CASSQGSGGNTEAFF
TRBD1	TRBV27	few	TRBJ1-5	TGTGCCAGCAGTCCAAGGAGGGGGACAGCGAATCAGCCCCAGCATTTT	CASSPRRGTANQPQHF
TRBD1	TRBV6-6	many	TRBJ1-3	TGTGCCAGCAGTTATCAGGAGACAGGGTACTATTTT	CASSYQETGYYF
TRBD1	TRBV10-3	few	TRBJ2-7	TGTGCCATCAGGGAGGACAGGGGCCCCTACGAGCAGTACTTC	CAIREDRGPYEQYF
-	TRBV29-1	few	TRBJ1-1	TGCAGCGTTGAGAGGCCGATCCACACTGAAGCTTTCTTT	CSVERPIHTEAFF